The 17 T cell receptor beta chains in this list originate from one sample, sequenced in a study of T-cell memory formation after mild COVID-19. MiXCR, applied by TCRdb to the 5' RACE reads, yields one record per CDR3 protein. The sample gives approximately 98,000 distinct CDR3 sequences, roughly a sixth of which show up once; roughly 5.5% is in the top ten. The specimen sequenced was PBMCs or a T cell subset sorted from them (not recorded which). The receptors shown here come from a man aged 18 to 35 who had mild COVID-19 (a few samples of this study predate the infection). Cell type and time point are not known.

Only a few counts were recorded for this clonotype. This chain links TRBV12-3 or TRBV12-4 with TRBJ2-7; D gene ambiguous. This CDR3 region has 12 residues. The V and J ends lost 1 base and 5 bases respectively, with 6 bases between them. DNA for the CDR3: TGTGCCAGCAGTTTAGGGTCCCACGAGCAGTACGTC. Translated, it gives CASSLGSHEQYV.

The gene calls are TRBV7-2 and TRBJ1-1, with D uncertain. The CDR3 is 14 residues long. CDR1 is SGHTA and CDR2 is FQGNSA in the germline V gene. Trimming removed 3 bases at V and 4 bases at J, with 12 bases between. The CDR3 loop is CASSFWGGGTEAFF. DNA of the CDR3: TGTGCCAGCAGCTTCTGGGGTGGCGGCACTGAAGCTTTCTTT.

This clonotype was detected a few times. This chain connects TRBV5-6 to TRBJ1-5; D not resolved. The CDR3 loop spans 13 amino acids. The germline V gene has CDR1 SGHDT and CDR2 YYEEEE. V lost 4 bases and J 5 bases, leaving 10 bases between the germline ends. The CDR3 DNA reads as TGTGCCAGCAGCCGTGCGATCGATCAGCCCCAGCATTTT. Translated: CASSRAIDQPQHF.

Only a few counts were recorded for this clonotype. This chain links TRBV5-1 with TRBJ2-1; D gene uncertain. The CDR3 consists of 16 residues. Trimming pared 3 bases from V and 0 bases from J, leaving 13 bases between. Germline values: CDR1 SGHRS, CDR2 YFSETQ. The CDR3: CASSSKIDPSYNEQFF. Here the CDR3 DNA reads TGCGCCAGCAGCTCCAAGATCGACCCCTCCTACAATGAGCAGTTCTTC.

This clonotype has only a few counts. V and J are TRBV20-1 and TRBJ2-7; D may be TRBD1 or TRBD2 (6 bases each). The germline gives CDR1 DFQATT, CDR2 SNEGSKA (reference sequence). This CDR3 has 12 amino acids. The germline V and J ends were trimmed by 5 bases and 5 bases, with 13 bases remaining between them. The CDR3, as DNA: TGCAGTGCTGGAGGGGGACGGGACGAGCAGTACGTC. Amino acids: CSAGGGRDEQYV.

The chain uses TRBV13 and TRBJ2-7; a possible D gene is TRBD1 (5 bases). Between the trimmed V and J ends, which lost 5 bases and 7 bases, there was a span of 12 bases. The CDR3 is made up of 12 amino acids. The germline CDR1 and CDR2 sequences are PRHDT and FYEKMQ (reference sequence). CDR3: CASSAQSGEQYF. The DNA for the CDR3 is TGTGCCAGCAGCGCTCAATCAGGGGAGCAGTACTTC.

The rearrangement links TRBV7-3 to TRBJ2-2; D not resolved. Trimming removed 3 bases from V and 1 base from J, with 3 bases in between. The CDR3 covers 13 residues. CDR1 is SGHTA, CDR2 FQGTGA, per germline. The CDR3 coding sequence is TGTGCCAGCAGCTTCAGGAACACCGGGGAGCTGTTTTTT. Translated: CASSFRNTGELFF.

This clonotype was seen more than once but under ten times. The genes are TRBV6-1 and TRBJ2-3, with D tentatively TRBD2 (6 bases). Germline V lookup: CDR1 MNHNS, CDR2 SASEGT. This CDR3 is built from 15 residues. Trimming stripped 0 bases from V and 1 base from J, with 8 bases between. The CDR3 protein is CASSEAKRGTDTQYF. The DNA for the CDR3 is TGTGCCAGCAGTGAAGCGAAGCGGGGCACAGATACGCAGTATTTT.

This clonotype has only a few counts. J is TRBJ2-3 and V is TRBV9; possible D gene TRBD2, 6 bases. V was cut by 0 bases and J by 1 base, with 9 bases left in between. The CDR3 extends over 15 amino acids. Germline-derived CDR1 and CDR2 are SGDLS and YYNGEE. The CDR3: CASSVDPGGTDTQYF. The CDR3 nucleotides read TGTGCCAGCAGCGTAGATCCGGGGGGCACAGATACGCAGTATTTT.

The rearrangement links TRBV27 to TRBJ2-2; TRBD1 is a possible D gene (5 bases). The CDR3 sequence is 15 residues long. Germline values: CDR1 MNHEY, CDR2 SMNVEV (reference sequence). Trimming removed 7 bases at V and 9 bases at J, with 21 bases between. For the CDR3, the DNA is TGTGCCAGCACTCCACGAGACAGCCTTAGGAGGGAGCTGTTTTTT. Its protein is CASTPRDSLRRELFF.

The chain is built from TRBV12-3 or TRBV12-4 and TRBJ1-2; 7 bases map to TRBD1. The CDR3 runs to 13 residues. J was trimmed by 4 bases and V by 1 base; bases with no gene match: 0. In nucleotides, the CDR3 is TGTGCCAGCAGTTTAGGGGACAGCTATGGCTACACCTTC. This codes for CASSLGDSYGYTF.

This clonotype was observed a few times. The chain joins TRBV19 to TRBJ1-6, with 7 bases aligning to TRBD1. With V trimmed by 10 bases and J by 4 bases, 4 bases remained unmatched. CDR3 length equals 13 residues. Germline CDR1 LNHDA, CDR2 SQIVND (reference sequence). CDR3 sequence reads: CATRTGYNSPLHF. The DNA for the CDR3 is TGTGCCACCAGGACAGGTTATAATTCACCCCTCCACTTT.

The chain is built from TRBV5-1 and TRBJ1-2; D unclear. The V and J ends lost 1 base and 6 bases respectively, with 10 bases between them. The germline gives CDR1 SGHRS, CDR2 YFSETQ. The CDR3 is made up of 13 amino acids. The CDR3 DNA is TGCGCCAGCAGCTTGTCCGGCGGGGATGGCTACACCTTC. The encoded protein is CASSLSGGDGYTF.

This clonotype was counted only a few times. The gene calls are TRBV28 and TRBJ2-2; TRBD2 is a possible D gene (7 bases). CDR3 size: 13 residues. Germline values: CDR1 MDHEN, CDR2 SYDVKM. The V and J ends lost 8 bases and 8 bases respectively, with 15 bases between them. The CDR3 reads CASGKGGTGELFF. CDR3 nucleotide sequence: TGTGCCAGCGGCAAGGGGGGGACAGGGGAGCTGTTTTTT. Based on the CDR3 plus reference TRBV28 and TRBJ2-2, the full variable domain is DVKVTQSSRYLVKRTGEKVFLECVQDMDHENMFWYRQDPGLGLRLIYFSYDVKMKEKGDIPEGYSVSREKKERFSLILESASTNQTSMYLCASGKGGTGELFFGEGSRLTVL.

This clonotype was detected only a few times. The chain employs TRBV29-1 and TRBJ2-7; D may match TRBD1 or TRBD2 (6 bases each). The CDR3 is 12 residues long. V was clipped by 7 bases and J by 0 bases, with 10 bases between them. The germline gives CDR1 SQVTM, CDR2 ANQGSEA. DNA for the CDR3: TGCAGCGGGGGGGCCTCCTCCTACGAGCAGTACTTC. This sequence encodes CSGGASSYEQYF.

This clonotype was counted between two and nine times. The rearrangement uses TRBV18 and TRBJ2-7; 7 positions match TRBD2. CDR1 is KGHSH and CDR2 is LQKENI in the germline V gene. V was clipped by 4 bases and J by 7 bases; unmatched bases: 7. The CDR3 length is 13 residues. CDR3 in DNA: TGTGCCAGCTCACTGGGAGGGGACGGGGAGCAGTACGTC. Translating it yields CASSLGGDGEQYV.

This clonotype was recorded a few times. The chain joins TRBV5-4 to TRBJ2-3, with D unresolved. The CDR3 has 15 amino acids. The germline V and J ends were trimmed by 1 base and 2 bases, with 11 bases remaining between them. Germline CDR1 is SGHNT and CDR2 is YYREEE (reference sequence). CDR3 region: CASSLTPRTTDTQYF. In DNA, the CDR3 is TGTGCCAGCAGCTTGACGCCGAGAACCACAGATACGCAGTATTTT.